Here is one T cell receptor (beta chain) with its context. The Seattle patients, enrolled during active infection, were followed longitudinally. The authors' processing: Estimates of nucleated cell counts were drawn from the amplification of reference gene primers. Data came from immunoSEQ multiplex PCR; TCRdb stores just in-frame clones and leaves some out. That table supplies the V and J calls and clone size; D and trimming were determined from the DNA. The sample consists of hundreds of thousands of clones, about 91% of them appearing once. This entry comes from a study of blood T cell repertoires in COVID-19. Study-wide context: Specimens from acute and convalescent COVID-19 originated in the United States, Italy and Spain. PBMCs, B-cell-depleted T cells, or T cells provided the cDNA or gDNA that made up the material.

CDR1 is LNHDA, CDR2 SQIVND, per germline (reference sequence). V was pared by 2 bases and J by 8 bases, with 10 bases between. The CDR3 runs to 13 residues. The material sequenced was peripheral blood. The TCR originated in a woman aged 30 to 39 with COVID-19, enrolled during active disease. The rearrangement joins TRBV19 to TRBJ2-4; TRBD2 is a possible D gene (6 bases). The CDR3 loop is CASSIPPGDIQYF. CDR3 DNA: TGTGCCAGTAGTATACCCCCGGGGGACATTCAGTACTTC.